What follows are 26 T cell receptor beta chains derived from one specimen sequenced in a study of identical twins. TCRdb processed the 5' RACE reads anew with MiXCR; each CDR3 protein has one entry. The profile shows fewer than 650,000 distinct CDR3 sequences, under 8.5% of them singletons. These data were likewise used in another study, on yellow fever vaccine responses in identical twins.

The sample taken for sequencing was PBMCs. The origin of the receptors is a woman under 30 in good health.

This clonotype was seen ten or more times. This chain links TRBV3-1 with TRBJ2-2, with TRBD2 matching 8 bases. The CDR3 sequence is 17 residues long. The germline CDR1 and CDR2 sequences are LGHDT and YNNKEL (reference sequence). V shed 7 bases and J 7 bases; nucleotides not matched to a gene: 17. CDR3 amino acids: CASTHLRSGSAGGELFF. As DNA, the CDR3 is TGTGCCAGCACACATCTCCGGAGCGGGAGCGCGGGCGGGGAGCTGTTTTTT.

This clonotype has a count of ten or more. This chain connects TRBV29-1 to TRBJ2-7; TRBD2 is a possible D gene (6 bases). Germline-derived CDR1 and CDR2 are SQVTM and ANQGSEA. CDR3 length equals 13 residues. V was cut by 4 bases and J by 3 bases, with 13 bases left in between. The CDR3, as DNA: TGCAGCGTTGCCGGGACTGCCATCTACGAGCAGTACTTC. This sequence encodes CSVAGTAIYEQYF.

This chain uses TRBV10-3 with TRBJ1-1; 9 nucleotides align to TRBD1. The CDR3 consists of 15 residues. The germline V gene has CDR1 ENHRY and CDR2 SYGVKD. V lost 1 base, J lost 4 bases, and 4 bases stayed unmatched. CDR3 in amino acids: CAISEWGQGGTEAFF. The CDR3 DNA sequence: TGTGCCATCAGTGAGTGGGGACAGGGAGGCACTGAAGCTTTCTTT.

This chain joins TRBV7-8 and TRBJ2-7, with D possibly TRBD1 on 5 matching bases. CDR1 and CDR2 from the germline V gene are SGHVS and FQNEAQ. Trimming shortened V by 1 base and J by 5 bases, and 15 bases separated the two germline ends. CDR3 length: 15 residues. The CDR3 DNA sequence: TGTGCCAGCAGCTTAGGTTTCCTGCCAGGGAACGAGCAGTACTTC. This translates into CASSLGFLPGNEQYF.

This clonotype was seen more than once but under ten times. The genes are TRBV7-9 and TRBJ2-5; D remains unclear. CDR1 is SEHNR, CDR2 FQNEAQ, per germline (reference sequence). The CDR3 is 11 amino acids. The V end was cut by 5 bases, the J end by 9 bases, with 10 bases between. CDR3 region: CASSHGLAQYF. CDR3 DNA sequence: TGTGCCAGCAGCCATGGGTTGGCCCAGTACTTC.

The rearrangement joins TRBV5-6 to TRBJ2-1, with 8 bases matching TRBD2. With V trimmed by 0 bases and J by 12 bases, 5 bases remained unmatched. The length of the CDR3 is 13 residues. Germline V gene sequence: CDR1 SGHDT, CDR2 YYEEEE. The CDR3 loop is CASSLVGREGQFF. In DNA, the CDR3 is TGTGCCAGCAGCTTGGTCGGGAGGGAAGGGCAGTTCTTC.

This clonotype was found many times. CDR3 protein: CATSRSGLAGSEQFF. DNA of the CDR3: TGTGCCACCAGCAGGTCGGGACTAGCGGGGAGTGAGCAGTTCTTC. The V call is TRBV15, the J call TRBJ2-1, with TRBD2 matching 13 bases. CDR1 and CDR2 (germline): LNHNV, YYDKDF (reference sequence). J was trimmed by 9 bases and V by 3 bases; bases with no gene match: 5. The CDR3 covers 15 residues.

The gene calls are TRBV10-3 and TRBJ2-7; 7 bases match TRBD2. The germline V gene encodes CDR1 ENHRY and CDR2 SYGVKD. The CDR3 covers 17 residues. V lost 4 bases and J lost 1; bases outside the gene matches: 13. DNA of the CDR3: TGTGCCATCAGTGGAACCTTGGGCGGGAGTTCGTCCTACGAGCAGTACTTC. It codes for CAISGTLGGSSSYEQYF.

This clonotype came up many times. The gene calls are TRBV27 and TRBJ1-1, with 7 bases that match TRBD1. The V gene end was trimmed by 6 bases and the J gene end by 4 bases; junction bases not matched to a gene: 2. The germline V gene has CDR1 MNHEY and CDR2 SMNVEV (reference sequence). This CDR3 is built from 12 residues. The CDR3, as DNA: TGTGCCAGCAGAAGGACAGGCACTGAAGCTTTCTTT. This encodes CASRRTGTEAFF.

In this sample, this clonotype turned up many times. The chain uses TRBV25-1 and TRBJ2-1; weak D call: TRBD2 (5 bases). Trimming pared 3 bases from V and 7 bases from J, leaving 13 bases between. This CDR3 region has 14 residues. Germline V gene lookup returns CDR1 MGHDK and CDR2 SYGVNS. In nucleotides, the CDR3 is TGTGCCAGCAGTGATGTCGGAGAGGGAAATGAGCAGTTCTTC. Translation gives CASSDVGEGNEQFF.

The genes are TRBV20-1 and TRBJ2-6; 7 nucleotides line up with TRBD2. The CDR3 length is 16 residues. Germline V gene data show CDR1 as DFQATT and CDR2 as SNEGSKA (reference sequence). J was trimmed by 2 bases and V by 0 bases; bases with no gene match: 4. The CDR3 region is CSARDDGLAGANVLTF. CDR3 coding DNA: TGCAGTGCTAGAGATGATGGACTAGCTGGGGCCAACGTCCTGACTTTC.

This clonotype was seen many times. The V gene is TRBV20-1, the J gene TRBJ2-5; D call uncertain. This CDR3 comprises 12 residues. Trimming cost V 3 bases and J 5 bases, with 10 bases left between them. The V gene's germline CDR1 is DFQATT and CDR2 SNEGSKA (reference sequence). CDR3 bases: TGCAGTGCTAGTAAGGGTGGGGAGACCCAGTACTTC. As protein: CSASKGGETQYF.

To note about this clonotype: A much larger clone is a single base away; this may be a read error. The chain recombines TRBV5-1 with TRBJ2-2, with no clear D. This CDR3 has 14 residues. The ends were cut back, 1 base at V and 3 bases at J, with 7 bases in the middle. Germline V gene sequence: CDR1 SGHRS, CDR2 YFSETQ. The CDR3: CASSLRFDTGELFF. DNA for the CDR3: TGCGCCAGCAGCTTGCGTTTTGACACCGGGGAGCTGTTTTTT.

This clonotype was seen repeatedly, ten times or more. The chain is built from TRBV29-1 and TRBJ2-1; D gene ambiguous. The V gene lost 5 bases and the J gene lost 4 bases, with 6 bases spanning the gap. CDR1 and CDR2 from the germline V gene are SQVTM and ANQGSEA. The CDR3 consists of 11 residues. The CDR3 DNA sequence: TGCAGCGTTAGAGTTTACAATGAGCAGTTCTTC. Its protein is CSVRVYNEQFF.

The table lists this clonotype with many counts. Just one base apart from a much larger clone, this may be a read error. This chain links TRBV12-3 or TRBV12-4 with TRBJ2-7, with D perhaps matching TRBD2 (5 bases). CDR3 size: 14 residues. CDR3 loop: CASSEDGGSHEQYV. The CDR3 nucleotides read TGTGCCAGCAGTGAAGACGGAGGCTCCCACGAGCAGTACGTC.

The chain joins TRBV19 to TRBJ2-1; maybe TRBD2 (7 bases). The CDR3 consists of 14 residues. Germline assignment: CDR1 LNHDA and CDR2 SQIVND (reference sequence). V lost 4 bases and J 3 bases, leaving 10 bases between the germline ends. CDR3 sequence reads: CASSREGGYNEQFF. CDR3 nucleotide sequence: TGTGCCAGTAGTAGGGAGGGGGGCTACAATGAGCAGTTCTTC.

This clonotype was detected many times. The rearrangement uses TRBV25-1 and TRBJ2-5; no clear D. The CDR3 is 12 amino acids. V dropped 5 bases and J dropped 5 bases, with 9 bases sitting between them. CDR1 MGHDK and CDR2 SYGVNS come from the germline V gene. The chain's CDR3 is CASSQNSETQYF. CDR3 DNA sequence: TGTGCCAGCAGTCAGAATAGTGAGACCCAGTACTTC.

This clonotype appeared a few times. The gene calls are TRBV2 and TRBJ2-6, with D uncertain. CDR1 is SNHLY and CDR2 is FYNNEI in the germline V gene. V was pared by 7 bases and J by 0 bases, with 13 bases between. There are 16 residues in the CDR3. CDR3 residues: CASTIRSPSGANVLTF. The CDR3 DNA follows: TGTGCCAGCACTATCCGGTCCCCCTCTGGGGCCAACGTCCTGACTTTC.

This clonotype has at least ten counts. The chain joins TRBV12-3 or TRBV12-4 to TRBJ1-5; unclear D gene. This CDR3 has 15 amino acids. V was pared by 6 bases and J by 0 bases, with 12 bases between. The CDR3 region has the DNA TGTGCCAGCAGCCTTACGGCAAATAGCAATCAGCCCCAGCATTTT. As protein: CASSLTANSNQPQHF.

The CDR3: CASSLEGSEAYEQYV. The DNA of the CDR3 is TGTGCCAGCAGCTTAGAGGGAAGCGAGGCCTACGAGCAGTACGTC. The chain joins TRBV7-8 to TRBJ2-7; D is unclear. CDR1 is SGHVS and CDR2 is FQNEAQ in the germline V gene. V shed 1 base and J shed 2 bases, with 12 bases lying between them. CDR3 size: 15 residues.

The chain combines TRBV6-1 with TRBJ1-3, with D uncertain. Germline assignment: CDR1 MNHNS and CDR2 SASEGT. Trimming took 8 bases from V and 0 from J, leaving 8 bases between them. The CDR3 is 13 amino acids. The CDR3 loop is CASRTFSGNTIYF. For the CDR3, the DNA is TGTGCCAGCCGAACTTTCTCTGGAAACACCATATATTTT.

This clonotype was recorded a few times. The chain employs TRBV11-2 and TRBJ2-1; D call uncertain. This CDR3 comprises 17 residues. The V gene's germline CDR1 is SGHAT and CDR2 FQNNGV. Trimming cost V 5 bases and J 8 bases, with 25 bases left between them. The CDR3: CASSPSNGLDLQYEQFF. CDR3 nucleotides: TGTGCCAGCAGCCCCAGCAATGGGCTAGACCTTCAATATGAGCAGTTCTTC.

This clonotype has a handful of counts. V and J are TRBV3-1 and TRBJ2-7; 11 bases map to TRBD2. Germline V gene data show CDR1 as LGHDT and CDR2 as YNNKEL (reference sequence). The CDR3 consists of 14 residues. The V segment lost 1 base and the J segment 6 bases; nucleotides outside the gene matches: 2. The chain's CDR3 is CASSQVLAGAEQYF. The CDR3 coding sequence is TGTGCCAGCAGCCAAGTACTAGCGGGAGCCGAGCAGTACTTC.

The table lists this clonotype with a few counts. The J gene is TRBJ2-3, the V gene TRBV5-5; a weak D match, TRBD1 (5 bases). Germline V gene lookup returns CDR1 SGHKS and CDR2 YYEKEE (reference sequence). With 6 bases removed from V and 2 bases from J, the gap between germline ends came to 16 bases. The CDR3 length is 15 residues. DNA for the CDR3: TGTGCCAGCACCACATTCCAGGGATTCACAGATACGCAGTATTTT. This gives the protein CASTTFQGFTDTQYF. The full variable domain, with the rest looked up from reference TRBV5-5 and TRBJ2-3, is DAGVTQSPTHLIKTRGQQVTLRCSPISGHKSVSWYQQVLGQGPQFIFQYYEKEERGRGNFPDRFSARQFPNYSSELNVNALLLGDSALYLCASTTFQGFTDTQYFGPGTRLTVL.

In this sample, this clonotype turned up a few times. The genes are TRBV29-1 and TRBJ2-2, with 9 bases that match TRBD1. Germline CDR1 SQVTM, CDR2 ANQGSEA. The V gene end was trimmed by 6 bases and the J gene end by 4 bases; junction bases not matched to a gene: 3. The CDR3 spans 13 residues. CDR3 in amino acids: CSVGTGSTGELFF. CDR3 nucleotides: TGCAGCGTCGGGACAGGGAGCACCGGGGAGCTGTTTTTT.

This clonotype was seen many times. The rearrangement joins TRBV20-1 to TRBJ1-2, with D tentatively TRBD1 (5 bases). The CDR3 consists of 14 residues. V shed 6 bases and J shed 2 bases, with 16 bases lying between them. Germline lookup yields CDR1 DFQATT and CDR2 SNEGSKA (reference sequence). The CDR3 nucleotides are TGCAGTGCAAGGCTAGACAGTTCGAACTATGGCTACACCTTC. It translates to CSARLDSSNYGYTF.